This T cell receptor beta chain came from a study of CD8 T cell repertoires and HIV-1 epitope variants. At the level of the study: Controls were a CMV, EBV and flu pool, Ebola AY9, and no peptide. Enriched T cells were co-cultured with equal numbers of autologous T cell-negative antigen-presenting cells. An uncultured baseline aliquot held 1M T cells.

Study findings and constraints: Nine or ten antigen-specific TCR beta clonotypes were found; about six seemed cross-reactive to variants.

The V end lost 6 bases, the J end lost 5 bases, and 13 bases lay between the germline ends. Germline CDR1 reads MDHEN; CDR2 reads SYDVKM. CDR3 length: 13 amino acids. About this clone: Antigen: not known.

Only in-frame clones appear in the TCRdb table, and some are missing; sequencing was by immunoSEQ multiplex PCR. Found here are around 5,700 clones, approximately 70% of them singletons; the top ten hold approximately 40%. The chain carries TRBV28 and TRBJ1-1; D is unclear. The receptor comes from a male donor with HIV. Sequencing used cultured CD8+ T cells derived from PBMCs. In DNA form, the CDR3 reads TGTGCCAGCAGCCTAGGGTCAACAACTGAAGCTTTCTTT. Protein product: CASSLGSTTEAFF.